The 15 T cell receptor beta chains below come from one sample, sequenced in a study of TIL therapy for anti-PD-1-resistant metastatic lung cancer. The time point is: pre-treatment sample, taken before nivolumab and TIL therapy. Most excised metastases sampled were pleural nodules or supraclavicular lymph nodes. The immunoSEQ assay was v3. The method was immunoSEQ multiplex PCR; TCRdb's version includes in-frame clones alone and lacks a portion of them. The sample lists about 50,000 clones; 60% to 85% were seen once. The source material was tumor tissue, sampled at baseline. These receptor sequences come from a person between 25 and 79 years old with non-small cell lung cancer.

The V gene is TRBV7-2, the J gene TRBJ1-1, with D tentatively TRBD1 (6 bases). There are 15 residues in the CDR3. Trimming pared 5 bases from V and 1 base from J, leaving 14 bases between. Per germline, CDR1 SGHTA and CDR2 FQGNSA. CDR3 nucleotide sequence: TGTGCCAGCAGCCCCACCGGGACACAGAACACTGAAGCTTTCTTT. Protein sequence: CASSPTGTQNTEAFF. Drawing the rest from reference TRBV7-2 and TRBJ1-1, the complete variable domain is GAGVSQSPSNKVTEKGKDVELRCDPISGHTALYWYRQSLGQGLEFLIYFQGNSAPDKSGLPSDRFSAERTGGSVSTLTIQRTQQEDSAVYLCASSPTGTQNTEAFFGQGTRLTVV.

V gene TRBV6-5 combines with J gene TRBJ1-4; 8 bases map to TRBD1. The CDR3 has 16 residues. V was clipped by 4 bases and J by 1 base; unmatched bases: 5. CDR1 and CDR2 from the germline V gene are MNHEY and SVGAGI. In DNA form, the CDR3 reads TGTGCCAGCAGTTCCCGCGACAGGGGAACTAATGAAAAACTGTTTTTT. This encodes CASSSRDRGTNEKLFF.

This sequence joins TRBV7-9 and TRBJ2-3, with TRBD2 matching over 9 bases. V lost 0 bases to trimming and J lost 1 base; unmatched junction nucleotides: 8. CDR1 is SEHNR and CDR2 is FQNEAQ in the germline V gene (reference sequence). CDR3 size: 18 residues. In DNA, the CDR3 is TGTGCCAGCAGCTTAGCGACTAGCGGAGATTCACGCACAGATACGCAGTATTTT. Translated: CASSLATSGDSRTDTQYF.

The CDR3 loop reads CASSPGLPTGELFF. The CDR3 DNA sequence: TGCGCCAGCAGCCCCGGACTACCTACCGGGGAGCTGTTTTTT. The J gene is TRBJ2-2, the V gene TRBV4-1, with D tentatively TRBD2 (6 bases). The CDR3 runs to 14 residues. Looked up from germline, CDR1 is MGHRA and CDR2 is YSYEKL. Trimming cost V 4 bases and J 5 bases, with 11 bases left between them.

The chain combines TRBV7-9 with TRBJ1-2; weak D call: TRBD1 (5 bases). V lost 5 bases and J lost 0, with 13 bases in between. This CDR3 region has 15 residues. Germline lookup yields CDR1 SEHNR and CDR2 FQNEAQ (reference sequence). The CDR3 spells CASSAAGSANYGYTF. CDR3 DNA: TGTGCCAGCAGCGCCGCAGGGTCAGCTAACTATGGCTACACCTTC.

The rearrangement links TRBV7-9 to TRBJ2-7; D is perhaps TRBD1 or TRBD2 (5 bases each). The CDR3 is made up of 15 amino acids. Per the germline V gene, CDR1 is SEHNR and CDR2 is FQNEAQ (reference sequence). The germline V and J ends were trimmed by 1 base and 6 bases, with 16 bases remaining between them. The CDR3 is CASSLVDTRRGEQYF. The CDR3 DNA reads as TGTGCCAGCAGCTTAGTAGATACTAGAAGGGGCGAGCAGTACTTC.

This clone was detected ten times or more. This chain links TRBV30 with TRBJ2-4, with a weak D call TRBD1 (5 bases). CDR1 is GTSNPN and CDR2 is SVGIG in the germline V gene (reference sequence). The CDR3 is 11 amino acids. Trimming shortened V by 2 bases and J by 13 bases, and 12 bases separated the two germline ends. CDR3 bases: TGTGCCTGGAGTATCAGGGAAAGCCAGTACTTC. Translating gives CAWSIRESQYF.

The chain couples TRBV7-9 to TRBJ2-1; 9 nucleotides match TRBD1. Germline V CDR1 and CDR2: SEHNR, FQNEAQ (reference sequence). The CDR3 is 13 amino acids. The trim removed 4 bases at V and 9 bases at J, leaving 4 bases unmatched. The CDR3 sequence is CASSSGTGIEQFF. In DNA form, the CDR3 reads TGTGCCAGCAGCTCGGGGACAGGGATTGAGCAGTTCTTC. The variable domain in full, with the rest retrieved from reference TRBV7-9 and TRBJ2-1, is DTGVSQNPRHKITKRGQNVTFRCDPISEHNRLYWYRQTLGQGPEFLTYFQNEAQLEKSRLLSDRFSAERPKGSFSTLEIQRTEQGDSAMYLCASSSGTGIEQFFGPGTRLTVL.

The chain links TRBV7-9 to TRBJ2-7; TRBD2 is a possible D gene (7 bases). The V gene lost 0 bases and the J gene lost 5 bases, with 11 bases spanning the gap. CDR1 and CDR2 from the germline V gene are SEHNR and FQNEAQ (reference sequence). This CDR3 comprises 14 residues. The CDR3 sequence is CASSLAGGLDEQYF. The CDR3 coding sequence is TGTGCCAGCAGCTTAGCGGGGGGGCTCGACGAGCAGTACTTC.

The rearrangement uses TRBV5-1 and TRBJ1-4; D gene uncertain. Trimming shortened V by 4 bases and J by 1 base, and 17 bases separated the two germline ends. The CDR3 runs 17 residues. Germline V gene lookup returns CDR1 SGHRS and CDR2 YFSETQ. CDR3 in DNA: TGCGCCAGCAGCAACTCCGGGCAACGGCAAACTAATGAAAAACTGTTTTTT. Translated: CASSNSGQRQTNEKLFF.

The chain couples TRBV2 to TRBJ1-1; 10 nucleotides line up with TRBD1. The germline V gene has CDR1 SNHLY and CDR2 FYNNEI. CDR3 length: 14 residues. Trimming took 6 bases from V and 5 from J; bases not matched to a gene: 6. CDR3 nucleotides: TGTGCCAGCAGAGCGGGACAGGGGCTTACTGAAGCTTTCTTT. Translated: CASRAGQGLTEAFF.

This chain uses TRBV27 with TRBJ2-3; D unresolved. The ends were cut back, 4 bases at V and 6 bases at J, with 11 bases in the middle. The CDR3 extends over 13 amino acids. The germline gives CDR1 MNHEY, CDR2 SMNVEV (reference sequence). CDR3 in amino acids: CASSSSQWDTQYF. DNA for the CDR3: TGTGCCAGCAGTTCTTCCCAATGGGATACGCAGTATTTT.

V usage is TRBV7-7 and J usage is TRBJ2-3, with TRBD2 identical over 12 bases. The germline CDR1 and CDR2 sequences are SSHAT and FNYEAQ (reference sequence). With V trimmed by 5 bases and J by 4 bases, 4 bases remained unmatched. The CDR3 runs 15 residues. The CDR3, as DNA: TGTGCCAGCAGCGTACTAGCGGGAGGCTCAGATACGCAGTATTTT. Its translation is CASSVLAGGSDTQYF.

This clone came up a few times. The chain employs TRBV7-9 and TRBJ1-2; D uncertain. CDR3 length: 13 residues. Germline V gene sequence: CDR1 SEHNR, CDR2 FQNEAQ (reference sequence). Trimming stripped 3 bases from V and 3 bases from J, with 8 bases between. The CDR3 DNA follows: TGTGCCAGCAGCTTGGACGGGCACTATGGCTACACCTTC. It translates to CASSLDGHYGYTF.

The chain links TRBV11-2 to TRBJ1-6; D possibly corresponds to TRBD1 (5 bases). The CDR3 covers 16 residues. Trimming took 2 bases from V and 7 from J, leaving 15 bases between them. In germline, CDR1 is SGHAT, CDR2 FQNNGV. The CDR3 DNA reads as TGTGCCAGCAGCTTAACTCCAGGGTATCGGAATTCACCCCTCCACTTT. This sequence encodes CASSLTPGYRNSPLHF.